This T cell receptor beta chain was identified in a study of T cells after yellow fever vaccination. The study, taken as a whole, reports: The study found a weaker secondary response that peaked faster, day 5 versus 15. FACS-sorted repertoires could contain abundant clonotypes contaminating from the bulk population.

TCRdb re-analysed the 5' RACE reads in MiXCR, keeping a single row per CDR3 protein. The sample includes 140,000 to 150,000 distinct CDR3 sequences, about 7% of them seen just once. This clonotype appeared many times. Its antigen is not identified. Germline lookup yields CDR1 LGHDT and CDR2 YNNKEL (reference sequence). This CDR3 is built from 15 residues. The V gene end was trimmed by 3 bases and the J gene end by 6 bases; junction bases not matched to a gene: 10. The clonotype was recovered from a man aged 25 to 45 who received the YFV17D yellow fever vaccine. V and J are TRBV3-1 and TRBJ2-5; 7 positions match TRBD1. Sequencing was performed on CD4+ T cells sorted from PBMCs, taken 10 days after the yellow fever booster vaccination. In DNA form, the CDR3 reads TGTGCCAGCAGCCATGGTAGGACAGGCCGAAAGACCCAGTACTTC. It translates to CASSHGRTGRKTQYF.